This TCR beta chain was sequenced in a study of T cells in Graves' hyperthyroidism and ophthalmopathy. Whole-study findings and limits: Most clonotypes expanded in thyroid above 0.001 were likewise present in blood.

Amplified TCR beta CDR3 regions came from RNA transcripts. Researchers ran a first-round RT-PCR on the TCR CDR3 using the HTBI primer set. TCRdb called the multiplex PCR reads again in MiXCR, with one record for every CDR3 protein. The data hold more than 450,000 distinct CDR3 sequences, with just under 20% observed a single time. Diagnoses were established using clinical symptoms, serum thyroxine and TRAb, thyroid ultrasound and orbital computed tomography. The CDR3 consists of 14 residues. The germline gives CDR1 DFQATT, CDR2 SNEGSKA (reference sequence). V was cut by 3 bases and J by 4 bases, with 16 bases left in between. This clonotype showed up just a few times. Its antigen is undetermined.

The TCR sequence derives from a man aged 40-49 years with Graves' ophthalmopathy. The chain has TRBV20-1 and TRBJ2-7, with a tentative D call TRBD1 (6 bases). The sequenced sample consisted of blood. The CDR3 sequence: CSASYLRGWYEQYF. The CDR3 DNA sequence: TGCAGTGCTAGCTACCTCAGGGGCTGGTACGAGCAGTACTTC.